These T cell receptor beta chains were read from a single sample in a study of shared clonotypes between healthy human individuals. Some clones are missing from TCRdb's copy, which holds only in-frame ones; the method was immunoSEQ multiplex PCR. The sample lists over a million clones; approximately 68% were seen once. The specimen was memory CD4+ T cells sorted from blood. The source is a man aged 18 to 29 in good health. The CDR3 runs from the conserved cysteine through the conserved F or W. Fields, in order: V gene, D gene, clone size, J gene, CDR3 DNA, CDR3 protein. D genes are given only for firm matches. Not every row has a clone size; where given, it reads once, few, many or a size class.

TRBV6-5	-	-	TRBJ2-5	TGTGCCAGCAGTTATGGAGGCCAAGAGACCCAGTACTTC	CASSYGGQETQYF
TRBV11-2	-	-	TRBJ1-2	TGTGCCAGCAGCTTACCGGGGGCTGGGTTTAATGGCTACACCTTC	CASSLPGAGFNGYTF
TRBV7-2	-	-	TRBJ2-1	TGTGCCAGCAGCTTAGTCGGAGGGGGCGCGTGGGATGAGCAGTTCTTC	CASSLVGGGAWDEQFF
TRBV7-2	-	-	TRBJ2-5	TGTGCCAGCAGCTTAGGGGGACGATCGGAGACCCAGTACTTC	CASSLGGRSETQYF
TRBV6-6	-	few	TRBJ1-2	TGTGCCAGCAGTTACTCGATAGGGGCAAGGGGCTACACCTTC	CASSYSIGARGYTF
TRBV18	TRBD1	once	TRBJ2-4	TGTGCCAGCTCAGCCTCGGGACAGTTTTATCTAGCCAAAAACATTCAGTACTTC	CASSASGQFYLAKNIQYF
TRBV2	-	-	TRBJ1-4	TGTGCCAGCAGATCGACAGAAGGGGAAAAACTGTTTTTT	CASRSTEGEKLFF
TRBV2	-	-	TRBJ1-5	TGTGCCAGCAGTGAAGCTTTAGGGACTAACCAGCCCCAGCATTTT	CASSEALGTNQPQHF
TRBV27	-	-	TRBJ1-5	TGTGCCAGCAGTTGGACAGAGGGTCAGCCCCAGCATTTT	CASSWTEGQPQHF
TRBV19	TRBD2	-	TRBJ2-1	TGTGCCAGTAGTAGAACTAGCGGGTACAATGAGCAGTTCTTC	CASSRTSGYNEQFF
TRBV6-6	-	-	TRBJ2-5	TGTGCCAGCAGTTACGGCAGGGCGGGTGGCCAAGAGACCCAGTACTTC	CASSYGRAGGQETQYF
TRBV29-1	-	-	TRBJ2-2	TGCAGCGTTGAAACCAGTGGAGCGAACACCGGGGAGCTGTTTTTT	CSVETSGANTGELFF
TRBV19	TRBD1	few	TRBJ2-2	TGTGCCAGTAGTCGACAGGGGCTAAACACCGGGGAGCTGTTTTTT	CASSRQGLNTGELFF
TRBV25-1	-	-	TRBJ1-1	TGTGCCAGCAGTGAAGTCGGGTTGAACACTGAAGCTTTCTTT	CASSEVGLNTEAFF
TRBV7-2	TRBD1	-	TRBJ2-5	TGTGCCAGCAGCGGGCGGACAGGCCAAGGAGAGACCCAGTACTTC	CASSGRTGQGETQYF
TRBV9	-	few	TRBJ1-2	TGTGCCAGCAGCTCCCCACCGGTCCTCGGCTACACCTTC	CASSSPPVLGYTF
TRBV2	TRBD2	-	TRBJ2-1	TGTGCCAGCAGCGCCGGTGGGGGTATCGCCGGGACTAGCGGCTTCAATGAGCAGTTCTTC	CASSAGGGIAGTSGFNEQFF
TRBV5-1	TRBD2	many	TRBJ2-1	TGCGCCAGCAGCATCCTAGCGGGGGGGCATGATGAGCAGTTCTTC	CASSILAGGHDEQFF
TRBV30	-	few	TRBJ1-4	TGTGCCTGGAGTCATCCGGGGGGAAGAGAAAAACTGTTTTTT	CAWSHPGGREKLFF
TRBV7-9	-	-	TRBJ2-1	TGTGCCAGCAGCCTCTCGACCGGGGGAGAGCAGTTCTTC	CASSLSTGGEQFF
TRBV7-2	-	few	TRBJ2-2	TGTGCCAGCAGCTACCTGGGACCGGTGGGCACCGGGGAGCTGTTTTTT	CASSYLGPVGTGELFF
TRBV19	-	-	TRBJ1-1	TGTGCCAGTAGTACTTCTAGGGGAGAAGCTTTCTTT	CASSTSRGEAFF
TRBV6-4	-	many	TRBJ2-6	TGTGCCAGCAGTGACACGAGCTCTGGGGCCAACGTCCTGACTTTC	CASSDTSSGANVLTF
TRBV28	TRBD2	-	TRBJ2-7	TGTGCCAGCAGTTTACCGGTACGGACTAGGGAGCAGTACTTC	CASSLPVRTREQYF
TRBV6-1	-	-	TRBJ1-5	TGTGCCAGCAGTGAGAGGGTGAATCAGCCCCAGCATTTT	CASSERVNQPQHF
TRBV4-1	-	few	TRBJ2-1	TGCGCCAGCAGCCAAGACAGTTATCAAGGGTCCTACAATGAGCAGTTCTTC	CASSQDSYQGSYNEQFF
TRBV5-1	-	-	TRBJ2-1	TGCGCCAGCCAAAGGGGGTCGATCTACAATGAGCAGTTCTTC	CASQRGSIYNEQFF
TRBV6-5	-	-	TRBJ2-7	TGTGCCAGCAAGCGGGACAGCGCGGACGAGCAGTACTTC	CASKRDSADEQYF
TRBV7-6	-	-	TRBJ2-7	TGTGCCAGCAGCTTCGGCTACACCTACGAGCAGTACTTC	CASSFGYTYEQYF
TRBV27	-	-	TRBJ2-7	TGTGCCAGCAGCCCGCAGGGGGGAGGCTCGTCCTACGAGCAGTACTTC	CASSPQGGGSSYEQYF
TRBV19	TRBD1	-	TRBJ1-5	TGTGCCAGTAGCCAGGGACAGGGCGGGCAGCCCCAGCATTTT	CASSQGQGGQPQHF
TRBV30	-	many	TRBJ1-1	TGTGCCTGGAGTTCTCAGACTCCTAACACTGAAGCTTTCTTT	CAWSSQTPNTEAFF
TRBV2	TRBD1	-	TRBJ1-4	TGTGCCAGCAGTAGACAGGGAGAAAAACTGTTTTTT	CASSRQGEKLFF
TRBV7-9	TRBD1	-	TRBJ2-7	TGTGCCAGCAGCTTAGCGGGACAGGGAACCGACGAGCAGTACTTC	CASSLAGQGTDEQYF
TRBV28	-	-	TRBJ2-7	TGTGCCAGCACCTCGTCCCGGGACGAGCAGTACTTC	CASTSSRDEQYF
TRBV7-8	TRBD1	-	TRBJ2-7	TGTGCCAGCAGCGTCGGGACAGGGGATTACGAGCAGTACTTC	CASSVGTGDYEQYF
TRBV5-1	-	-	TRBJ1-5	TGCGCCAGCAGTCCGACCGGGGATCAGCCCCAGCATTTT	CASSPTGDQPQHF
TRBV5-1	-	-	TRBJ2-7	TGCGCCAGCAGCCTCGGGTACAGAGCCTACGAGCAGTACTTC	CASSLGYRAYEQYF
TRBV6-1	-	-	TRBJ1-5	TGTGCCAGCACGAGAGCCACAGGGATCGATCAGCCCCAGCATTTT	CASTRATGIDQPQHF
TRBV2	TRBD1	-	TRBJ2-6	TGTGCCAGCAGTTCCCGGGACAGGGGCACTTACTCTGGGGCCAACGTCCTGACTTTC	CASSSRDRGTYSGANVLTF
TRBV28	-	-	TRBJ1-2	TGTGCCAGCAGTTTATCAGGCGGTTGGATCTATGGCTACACCTTC	CASSLSGGWIYGYTF
TRBV6-6	-	few	TRBJ1-1	TGTGCCAGCAGTTTCGGGACCCGAGGAACTGAAGCTTTCTTT	CASSFGTRGTEAFF
TRBV6-6	TRBD2	few	TRBJ2-1	TGTGCCAGCAGAAGGACTAGCGACGCCAATGAGCAGTTCTTC	CASRRTSDANEQFF
TRBV6-6	TRBD1	-	TRBJ2-1	TGTGCCAGCAGTTACTTGGGGACAGACAATGAGCAGTTCTTC	CASSYLGTDNEQFF
TRBV7-2	TRBD1	-	TRBJ1-5	TGTGCCAGCAGCCGATATACAGGGGGCAATCAGCCCCAGCATTTT	CASSRYTGGNQPQHF
TRBV6-5	-	-	TRBJ2-7	TGTGCCAGCAGTCCCCGGAATAGTCGCGAGCAGTACTTC	CASSPRNSREQYF
TRBV19	-	-	TRBJ1-6	TGTGCCAGTAGTATAGTAGCGGCAGCAAAACGTAATTCACCCCTCCACTTT	CASSIVAAAKRNSPLHF
TRBV5-1	-	-	TRBJ1-2	TGCGCCAGCAGAGTCGGGGTTCTAAACTATGGCTACACCTTC	CASRVGVLNYGYTF
TRBV28	-	-	TRBJ1-1	TGTGCCAGCAGCCTGTACGGGGTCATGCACACTGAAGCTTTCTTT	CASSLYGVMHTEAFF
TRBV6-5	TRBD1	-	TRBJ2-2	TGTGCCAGCAGTTGGGGACAGGGGGCAGGCGGGGAGCTGTTTTTT	CASSWGQGAGGELFF
TRBV2	-	-	TRBJ1-2	TGTGCCAGCCGTAAGATGGACAGAGACTATGGCTACACCTTC	CASRKMDRDYGYTF
TRBV10-3	TRBD2	few	TRBJ2-5	TGTGCCATCAGTTCAGCGGGGGCGATCCAAGAGACCCAGTACTTC	CAISSAGAIQETQYF
TRBV19	-	-	TRBJ2-3	TGTGCCAGTAGTATAACAGATACGCAGTATTTT	CASSITDTQYF
TRBV6-1	TRBD2	-	TRBJ2-3	TGTGCCAGCAGTGAAAGGAGGGACGGGGGGGCCCTAGATACGCAGTATTTT	CASSERRDGGALDTQYF
TRBV7-3	-	-	TRBJ2-2	TGTGCCAGCAGCTTAACGGTCGGCGGGGAGCTGTTTTTT	CASSLTVGGELFF
TRBV2	-	-	TRBJ1-1	TGTGCCAGCATCGAAGATCAATTTGAAGCTTTCTTT	CASIEDQFEAFF
TRBV5-4	-	-	TRBJ2-6	TGTGCCAGCAGCTCCGAAAGGGTTACGGGGGCCAACGTCCTGACTTTC	CASSSERVTGANVLTF
TRBV27	-	few	TRBJ2-1	TGTGCCAGCAGTTTACTAGGGAGCTCCTACAATGAGCAGTTCTTC	CASSLLGSSYNEQFF
TRBV7-9	TRBD1	few	TRBJ2-5	TGTGCCAGCAGCCCGGGCGGACAGGGCCCGGAGACCCAGTACTTC	CASSPGGQGPETQYF
TRBV19	-	many	TRBJ2-4	TGTGCCAGTAGTCCCGGGGCCGCCAAAAACATTCAGTACTTC	CASSPGAAKNIQYF